This T cell receptor beta chain derives from a study of T cells after yellow fever vaccination. From the 5' RACE reads, TCRdb called clonotypes with MiXCR, one entry per CDR3 protein. The sample has hundreds of thousands of distinct CDR3 sequences; about a sixth are singletons. A few counts support this clonotype. CDR1 is SGHRS and CDR2 is YFSETQ in the germline V gene. CDR3 length: 15 residues. Trimming removed 1 base at V and 1 base at J, with 11 bases between. The V call is TRBV5-1, the J call TRBJ1-1; tentative D call: TRBD1 (5 bases). The TCR sequence derives from a man aged 18 to 29 who received the YFV17D yellow fever vaccine. This specimen consisted of PBMCs, obtained around 5 days after the first yellow fever vaccination. The CDR3: CASSLPDRPNTEAFF. As DNA, the CDR3 is TGCGCCAGCAGCTTGCCTGACAGACCGAACACTGAAGCTTTCTTT. Based on the CDR3 plus reference TRBV5-1 and TRBJ1-1, the full variable domain is KAGVTQTPRYLIKTRGQQVTLSCSPISGHRSVSWYQQTPGQGLQFLFEYFSETQRNKGNFPGRFSGRQFSNSRSEMNVSTLELGDSALYLCASSLPDRPNTEAFFGQGTRLTVV.